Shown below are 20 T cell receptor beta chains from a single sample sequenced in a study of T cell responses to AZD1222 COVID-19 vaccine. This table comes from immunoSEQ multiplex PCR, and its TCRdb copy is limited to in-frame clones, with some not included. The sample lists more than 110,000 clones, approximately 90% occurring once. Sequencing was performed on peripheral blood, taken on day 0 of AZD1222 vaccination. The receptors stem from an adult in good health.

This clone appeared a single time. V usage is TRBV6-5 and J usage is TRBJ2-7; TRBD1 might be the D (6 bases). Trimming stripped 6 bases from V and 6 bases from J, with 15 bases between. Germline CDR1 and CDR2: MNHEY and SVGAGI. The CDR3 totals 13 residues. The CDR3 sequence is CASRLTGIGEQYF. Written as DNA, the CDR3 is TGTGCCAGCAGACTCACAGGGATCGGCGAGCAGTACTTC.

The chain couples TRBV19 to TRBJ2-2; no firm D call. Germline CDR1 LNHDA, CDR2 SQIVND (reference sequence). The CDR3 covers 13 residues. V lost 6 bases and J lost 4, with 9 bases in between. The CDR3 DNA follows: TGTGCCAGTAGGGTAATAGGCACCGGGGAGCTGTTTTTT. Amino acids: CASRVIGTGELFF.

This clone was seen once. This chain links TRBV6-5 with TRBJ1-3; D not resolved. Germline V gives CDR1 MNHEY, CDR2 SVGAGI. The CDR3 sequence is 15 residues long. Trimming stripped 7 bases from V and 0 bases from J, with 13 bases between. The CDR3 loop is CASTMTPSSGNTIYF. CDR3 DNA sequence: TGTGCCAGCACCATGACCCCATCCTCTGGAAACACCATATATTTT.

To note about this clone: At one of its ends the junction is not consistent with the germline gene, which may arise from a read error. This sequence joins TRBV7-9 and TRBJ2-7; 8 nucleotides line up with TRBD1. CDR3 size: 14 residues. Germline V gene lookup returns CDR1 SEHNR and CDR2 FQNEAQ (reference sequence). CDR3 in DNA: TGTGCCAGCAGCTTAGGGTCCCCAGGGGGCGCATTAGTATTC. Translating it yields CASSLGSPGGALVF.

This CDR3 is CASSENLLEPSGTGELFF. The CDR3 DNA reads as TGTGCCAGCAGCGAAAATCTCCTCGAGCCTTCGGGAACCGGGGAGCTGTTTTTT. The chain links TRBV9 to TRBJ2-2, with a possible D match to TRBD2 (5 bases). The CDR3 length is 18 residues. Trimming took off 3 bases at V and 5 bases at J, with 23 bases between the two ends. Germline CDR1 SGDLS, CDR2 YYNGEE.

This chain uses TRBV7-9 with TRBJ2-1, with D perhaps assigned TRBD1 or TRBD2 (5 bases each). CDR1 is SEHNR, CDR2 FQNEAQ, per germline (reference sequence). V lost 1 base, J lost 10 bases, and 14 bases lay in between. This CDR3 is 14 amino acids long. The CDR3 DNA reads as TGTGCCAGCAGCTTAGTGGTACGGGGACGGGAGCAGTTCTTC. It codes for CASSLVVRGREQFF.

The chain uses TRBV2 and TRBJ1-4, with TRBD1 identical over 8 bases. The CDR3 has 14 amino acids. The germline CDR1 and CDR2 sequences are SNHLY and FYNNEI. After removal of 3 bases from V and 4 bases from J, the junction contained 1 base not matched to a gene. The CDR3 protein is CASSEDRVNEKLFF. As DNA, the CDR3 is TGTGCCAGCAGTGAGGACAGGGTTAATGAAAAACTGTTTTTT.

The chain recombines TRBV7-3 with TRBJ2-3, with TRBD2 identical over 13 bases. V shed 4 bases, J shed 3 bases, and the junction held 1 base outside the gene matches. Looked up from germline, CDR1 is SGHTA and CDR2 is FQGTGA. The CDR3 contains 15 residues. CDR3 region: CASSSLAGGTDTQYF. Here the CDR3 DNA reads TGTGCCAGCAGCTCACTAGCGGGAGGGACAGATACGCAGTATTTT.

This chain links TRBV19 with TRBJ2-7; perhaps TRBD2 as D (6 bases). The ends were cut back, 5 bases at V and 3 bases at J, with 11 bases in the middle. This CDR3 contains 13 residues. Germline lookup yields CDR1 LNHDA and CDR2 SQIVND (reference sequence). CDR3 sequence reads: CASSPGLVYEQYF. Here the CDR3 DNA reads TGTGCCAGTAGTCCGGGACTCGTCTACGAGCAGTACTTC.

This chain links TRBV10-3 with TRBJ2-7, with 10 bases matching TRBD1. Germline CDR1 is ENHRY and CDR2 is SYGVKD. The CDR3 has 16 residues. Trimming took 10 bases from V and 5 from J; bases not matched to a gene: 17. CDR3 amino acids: CATPGTGEVWRNEQYF. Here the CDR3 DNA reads TGTGCCACTCCCGGGACAGGGGAGGTTTGGCGAAACGAGCAGTACTTC.

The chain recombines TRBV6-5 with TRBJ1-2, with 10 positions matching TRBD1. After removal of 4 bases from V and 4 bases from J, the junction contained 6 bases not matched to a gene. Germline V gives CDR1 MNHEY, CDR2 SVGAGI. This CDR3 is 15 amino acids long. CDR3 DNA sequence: TGTGCCAGCAGTTCTCCGGGACAGGGGCGCTATGGCTACACCTTC. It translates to CASSSPGQGRYGYTF.

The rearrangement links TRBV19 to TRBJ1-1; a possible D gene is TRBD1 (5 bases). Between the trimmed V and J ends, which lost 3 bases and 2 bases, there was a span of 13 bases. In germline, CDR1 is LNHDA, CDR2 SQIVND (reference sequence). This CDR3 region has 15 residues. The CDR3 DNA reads TGTGCCAGTAGTATCAGATTGGGGGAAAACACTGAAGCTTTCTTT. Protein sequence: CASSIRLGENTEAFF.

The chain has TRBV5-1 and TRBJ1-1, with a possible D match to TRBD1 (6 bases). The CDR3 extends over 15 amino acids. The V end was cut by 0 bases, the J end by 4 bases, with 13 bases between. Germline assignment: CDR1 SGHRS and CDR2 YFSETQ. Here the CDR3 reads CASSLGGARGTEAFF. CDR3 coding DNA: TGCGCCAGCAGCTTGGGGGGTGCCAGGGGCACTGAAGCTTTCTTT.

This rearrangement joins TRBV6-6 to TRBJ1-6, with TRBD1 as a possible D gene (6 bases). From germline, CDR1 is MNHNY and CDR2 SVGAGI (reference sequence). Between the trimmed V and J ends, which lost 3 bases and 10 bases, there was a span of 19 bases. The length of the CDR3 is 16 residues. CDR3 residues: CASSYLLQGRGSPLHF. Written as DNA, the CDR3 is TGTGCCAGCAGTTATTTACTTCAGGGGCGGGGATCACCCCTCCACTTT.

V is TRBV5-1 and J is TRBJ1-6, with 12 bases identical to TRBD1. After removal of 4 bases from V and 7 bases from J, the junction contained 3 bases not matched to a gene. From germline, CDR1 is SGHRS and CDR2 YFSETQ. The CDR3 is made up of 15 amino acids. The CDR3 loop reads CASSPGTGGNSPLHF. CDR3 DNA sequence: TGCGCCAGCAGCCCAGGGACAGGGGGCAATTCACCCCTCCACTTT. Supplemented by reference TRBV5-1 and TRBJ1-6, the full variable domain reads KAGVTQTPRYLIKTRGQQVTLSCSPISGHRSVSWYQQTPGQGLQFLFEYFSETQRNKGNFPGRFSGRQFSNSRSEMNVSTLELGDSALYLCASSPGTGGNSPLHFGNGTRLTVT.

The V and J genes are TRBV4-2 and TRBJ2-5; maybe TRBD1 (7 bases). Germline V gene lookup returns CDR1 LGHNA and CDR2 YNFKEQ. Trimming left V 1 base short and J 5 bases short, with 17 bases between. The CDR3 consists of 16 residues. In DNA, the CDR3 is TGTGCCAGCAGCCAAGTCACCGGGGCAGGGGGGGAGACCCAGTACTTC. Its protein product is CASSQVTGAGGETQYF.

Here the CDR3 reads CASSLGPGSDEQYF. In nucleotides, the CDR3 is TGTGCCAGCAGCTTGGGTCCGGGGAGCGACGAGCAGTACTTC. The rearrangement links TRBV5-6 to TRBJ2-7, with D tentatively TRBD2 (5 bases). V lost 0 bases to trimming and J lost 5 bases, with 12 bases between them. CDR3 size: 14 residues. CDR1 is SGHDT and CDR2 is YYEEEE in the germline V gene.

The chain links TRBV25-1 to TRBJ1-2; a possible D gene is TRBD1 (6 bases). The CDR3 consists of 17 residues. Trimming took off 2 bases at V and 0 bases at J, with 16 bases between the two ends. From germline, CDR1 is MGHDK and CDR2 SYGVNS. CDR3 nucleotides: TGTGCCAGCAGTGAAAAAATTACAGGGCTAGCTAACTATGGCTACACCTTC. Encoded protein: CASSEKITGLANYGYTF.

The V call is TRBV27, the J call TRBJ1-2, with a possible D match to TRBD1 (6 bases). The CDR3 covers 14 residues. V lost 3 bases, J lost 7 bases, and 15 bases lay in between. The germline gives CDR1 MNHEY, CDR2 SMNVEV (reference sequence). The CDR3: CASSFRGGLGGYTF. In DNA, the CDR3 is TGTGCCAGCAGTTTTCGAGGGGGGCTGGGTGGCTACACCTTC.

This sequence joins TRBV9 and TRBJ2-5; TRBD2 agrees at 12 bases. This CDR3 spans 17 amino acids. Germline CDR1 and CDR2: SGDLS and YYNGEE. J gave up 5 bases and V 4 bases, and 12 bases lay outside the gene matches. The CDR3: CASSLRPGLAGGETQYF. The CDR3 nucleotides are TGTGCCAGCAGCCTCAGACCGGGACTAGCGGGCGGCGAGACCCAGTACTTC.